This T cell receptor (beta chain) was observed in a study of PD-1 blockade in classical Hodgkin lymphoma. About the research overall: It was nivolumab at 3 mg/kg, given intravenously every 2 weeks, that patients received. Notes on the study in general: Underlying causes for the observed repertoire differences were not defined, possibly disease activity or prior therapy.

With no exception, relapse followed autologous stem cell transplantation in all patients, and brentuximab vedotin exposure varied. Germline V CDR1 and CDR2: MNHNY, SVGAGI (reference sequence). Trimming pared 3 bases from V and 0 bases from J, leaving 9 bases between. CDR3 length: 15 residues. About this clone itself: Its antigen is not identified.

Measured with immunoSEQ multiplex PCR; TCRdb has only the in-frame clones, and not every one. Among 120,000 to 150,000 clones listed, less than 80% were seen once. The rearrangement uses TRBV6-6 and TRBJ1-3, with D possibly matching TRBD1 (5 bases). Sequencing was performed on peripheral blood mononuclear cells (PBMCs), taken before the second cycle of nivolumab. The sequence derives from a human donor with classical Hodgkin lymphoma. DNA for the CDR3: TGTGCCAGCAGTTATTGGGGCAGCTCTGGAAACACCATATATTTT. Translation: CASSYWGSSGNTIYF.